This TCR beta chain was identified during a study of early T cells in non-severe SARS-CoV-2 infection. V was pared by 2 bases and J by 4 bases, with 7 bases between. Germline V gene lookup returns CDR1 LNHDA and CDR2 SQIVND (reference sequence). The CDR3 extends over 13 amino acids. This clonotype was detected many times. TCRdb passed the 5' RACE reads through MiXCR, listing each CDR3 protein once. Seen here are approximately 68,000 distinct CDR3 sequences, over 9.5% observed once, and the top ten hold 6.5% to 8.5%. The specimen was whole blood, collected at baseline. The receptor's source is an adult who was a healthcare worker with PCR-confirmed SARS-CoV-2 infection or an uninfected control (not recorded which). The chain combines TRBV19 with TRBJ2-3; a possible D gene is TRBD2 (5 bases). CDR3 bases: TGTGCCAGTAGTATACTAGCCTCAGATACGCAGTATTTT. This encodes CASSILASDTQYF.